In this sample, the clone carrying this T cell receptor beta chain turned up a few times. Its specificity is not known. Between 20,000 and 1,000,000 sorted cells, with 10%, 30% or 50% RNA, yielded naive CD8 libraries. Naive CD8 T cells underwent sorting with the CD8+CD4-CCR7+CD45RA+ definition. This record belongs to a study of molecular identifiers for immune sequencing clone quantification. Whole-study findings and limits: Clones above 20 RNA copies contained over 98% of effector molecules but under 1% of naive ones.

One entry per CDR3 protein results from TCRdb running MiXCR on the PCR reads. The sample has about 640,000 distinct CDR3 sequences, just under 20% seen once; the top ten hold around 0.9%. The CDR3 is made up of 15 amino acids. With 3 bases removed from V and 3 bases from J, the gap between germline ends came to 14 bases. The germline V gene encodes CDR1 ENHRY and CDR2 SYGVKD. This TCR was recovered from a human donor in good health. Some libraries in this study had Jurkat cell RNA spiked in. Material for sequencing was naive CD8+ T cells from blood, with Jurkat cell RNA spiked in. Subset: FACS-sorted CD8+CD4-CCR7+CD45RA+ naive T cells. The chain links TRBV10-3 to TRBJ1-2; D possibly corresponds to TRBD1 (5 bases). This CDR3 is CAISDPPTEDYGYTF. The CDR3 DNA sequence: TGTGCCATCAGTGACCCCCCGACAGAAGACTATGGCTACACCTTC.